The entry below gives a single TCR beta chain sequence along with its context. Its antigen is still unknown. The CDR3 length is 14 residues. Germline V gene lookup returns CDR1 SGHVS and CDR2 FQNEAQ. V lost 5 bases to trimming and J lost 1 base, with 11 bases between them. The authors ran the assay at deep level. Sequencing was performed with immunoSEQ multiplex PCR; in TCRdb, only in-frame clones are kept and a portion is missing. Here the sample spans almost 750,000 clones, roughly two thirds being singletons. The data stem from a study of shared clonotypes between healthy human individuals. Study-level background: Donors had three CD4 naive, three CD4 memory, two CD8 naive and one CD8 memory plate apiece.

Study-wide points: Between a handful of donors, naive CD4 clonotypes were shared at a level of about 5%. Collection of samples was limited to blood; tissue repertoires likely differ.

The chain is built from TRBV7-8 and TRBJ1-2; D is ambiguous. Sequenced input: memory CD4+ T cells sorted from blood. Stated subset: CD45RA-negative fraction. The clonotype was recovered from a young woman in good health. The CDR3 DNA is TGTGCCAGCAGCACAGACATCTTTAACTATGGCTACACCTTC. Protein product: CASSTDIFNYGYTF.